The sequence of this TCR beta chain was determined in a study of radiotherapy plus CTLA-4 blockade in lung cancer. Germline V gene data show CDR1 as SGHTA and CDR2 as FQGNSA. There are 18 residues in the CDR3. The J segment lost 7 bases and the V segment lost 2 bases, leaving 17 bases of the junction unmatched. In the case of this clone: Its antigen is currently unknown.

Here immunoSEQ multiplex PCR was the method, and the copy in TCRdb shows in-frame clones only, minus some. The table lists some 60,000 clones, approximately 79% of them singletons. Study-level results: In blood, tumor-derived TCR clones expanded after radiotherapy plus ipilimumab.

Sequencing used peripheral blood, obtained from a patient treated with radiotherapy plus ipilimumab. V gene TRBV7-2 combines with J gene TRBJ1-1; TRBD1 matches at 9 bases. The TCR originated in a human donor with non-small cell lung cancer who had a complete response to radiotherapy plus ipilimumab. The CDR3 DNA is TGTGCCAGCAGCTTAAGACTCCCGGGACAGGGAGCCGGAAATGAAGCTTTCTTT. Its protein product is CASSLRLPGQGAGNEAFF. The variable domain in full, completed from reference TRBV7-2 and TRBJ1-1, reads GAGVSQSPSNKVTEKGKDVELRCDPISGHTALYWYRQSLGQGLEFLIYFQGNSAPDKSGLPSDRFSAERTGGSVSTLTIQRTQQEDSAVYLCASSLRLPGQGAGNEAFFGQGTRLTVV.